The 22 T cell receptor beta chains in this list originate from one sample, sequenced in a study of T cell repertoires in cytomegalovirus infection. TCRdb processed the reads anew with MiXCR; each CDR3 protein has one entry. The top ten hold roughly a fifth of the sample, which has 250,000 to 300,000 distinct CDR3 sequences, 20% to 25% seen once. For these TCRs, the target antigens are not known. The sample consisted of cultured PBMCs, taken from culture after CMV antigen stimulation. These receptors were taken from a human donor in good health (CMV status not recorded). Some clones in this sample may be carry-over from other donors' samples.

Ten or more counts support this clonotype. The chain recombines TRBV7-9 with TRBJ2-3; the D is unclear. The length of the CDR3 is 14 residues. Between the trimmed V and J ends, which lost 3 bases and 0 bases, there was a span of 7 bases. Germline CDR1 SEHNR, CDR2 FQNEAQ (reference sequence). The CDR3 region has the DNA TGTGCCAGCAGCTTCGAGTTAAGCACAGATACGCAGTATTTT. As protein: CASSFELSTDTQYF.

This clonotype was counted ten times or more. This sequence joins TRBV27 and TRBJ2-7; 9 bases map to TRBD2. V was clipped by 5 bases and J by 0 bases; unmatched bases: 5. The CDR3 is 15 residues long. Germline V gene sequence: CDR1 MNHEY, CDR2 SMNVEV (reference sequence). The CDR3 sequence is CASSPGLAPSYEQYF. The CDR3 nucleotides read TGTGCCAGCAGTCCCGGACTAGCGCCCTCCTACGAGCAGTACTTC.

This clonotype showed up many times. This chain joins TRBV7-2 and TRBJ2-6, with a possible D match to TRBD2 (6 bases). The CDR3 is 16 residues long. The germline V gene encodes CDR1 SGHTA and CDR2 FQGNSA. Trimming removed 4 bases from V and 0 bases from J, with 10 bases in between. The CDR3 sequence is CASSSDGGSGANVLTF. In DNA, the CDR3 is TGTGCCAGCAGCTCGGACGGGGGCTCTGGGGCCAACGTCCTGACTTTC.

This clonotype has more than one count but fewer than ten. The CDR3 protein is CASSLVALLYAEQFF. The CDR3 nucleotides are TGTGCCAGCAGTTTGGTAGCGCTGCTTTACGCAGAGCAGTTCTTC. The chain is built from TRBV6-2 or TRBV6-3 and TRBJ2-1, with D perhaps matching TRBD2 (5 bases). The CDR3 is 15 residues long. Trimming cost V 4 bases and J 10 bases, with 20 bases left between them. CDR1 and CDR2 from the germline V gene are MNHEY and SVGEGT.

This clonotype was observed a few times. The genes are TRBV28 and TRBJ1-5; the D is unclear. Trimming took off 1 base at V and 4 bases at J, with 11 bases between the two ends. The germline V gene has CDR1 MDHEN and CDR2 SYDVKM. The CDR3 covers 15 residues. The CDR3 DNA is TGTGCCAGCAGTTTATCGTGGTCTCGGAATCAGCCCCAGCATTTT. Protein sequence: CASSLSWSRNQPQHF.

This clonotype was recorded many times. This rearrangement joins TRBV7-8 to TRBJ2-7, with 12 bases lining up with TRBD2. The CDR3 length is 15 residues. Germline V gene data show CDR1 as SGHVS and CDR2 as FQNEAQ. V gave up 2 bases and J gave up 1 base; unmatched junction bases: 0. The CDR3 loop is CASSLLAGGSYEQYV. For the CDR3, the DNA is TGTGCCAGCAGCTTACTAGCGGGAGGGTCCTACGAGCAGTACGTC.

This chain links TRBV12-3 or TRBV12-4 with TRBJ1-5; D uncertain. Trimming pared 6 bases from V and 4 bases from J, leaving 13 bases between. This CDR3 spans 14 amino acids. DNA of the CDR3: TGTGCCAGCAGGCCGCTAGATTTGAATCAGCCCCAGCATTTT. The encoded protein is CASRPLDLNQPQHF.

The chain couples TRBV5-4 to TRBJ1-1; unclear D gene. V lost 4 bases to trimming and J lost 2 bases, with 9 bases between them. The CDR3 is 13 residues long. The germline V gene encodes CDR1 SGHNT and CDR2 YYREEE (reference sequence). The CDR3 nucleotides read TGTGCCAGCAGCGTGAGGGTAAACACTGAAGCTTTCTTT. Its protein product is CASSVRVNTEAFF.

CDR3 loop: CASTKTGGRGTEAFF. For the CDR3, the DNA is TGTGCCAGCACGAAAACGGGGGGGAGAGGGACTGAAGCTTTCTTT. The chain carries TRBV6-6 and TRBJ1-1; D is perhaps TRBD1 (5 bases). Germline lookup yields CDR1 MNHNY and CDR2 SVGAGI (reference sequence). This CDR3 is 15 amino acids long. The V end was cut by 7 bases, the J end by 5 bases, with 20 bases between.

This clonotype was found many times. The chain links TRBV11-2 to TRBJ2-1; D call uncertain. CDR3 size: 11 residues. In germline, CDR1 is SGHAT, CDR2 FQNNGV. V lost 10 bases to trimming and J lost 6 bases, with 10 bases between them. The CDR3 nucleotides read TGTGCCACCATCTCCATCAATGAGCAGTTCTTC. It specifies CATISINEQFF.

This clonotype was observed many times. CDR3 amino acids: CASSSGSGNPYEQYF. CDR3 DNA: TGTGCCAGCAGCTCCGGCTCCGGGAACCCCTACGAGCAGTACTTC. The chain has TRBV7-2 and TRBJ2-7, with a tentative D call TRBD2 (5 bases). Trimming cost V 4 bases and J 2 bases, with 15 bases left between them. Looked up from germline, CDR1 is SGHTA and CDR2 is FQGNSA. The CDR3 sequence is 15 residues long.

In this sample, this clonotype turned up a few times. The CDR3 sequence: CASSLVLYEQYF. The CDR3 DNA reads TGTGCCAGCAGTTTAGTCCTCTACGAGCAGTACTTC. The J gene is TRBJ2-7, the V gene TRBV12-3 or TRBV12-4; no reliable D call. V was clipped by 1 base and J by 3 bases, with 4 bases between them. The length of the CDR3 is 12 residues.

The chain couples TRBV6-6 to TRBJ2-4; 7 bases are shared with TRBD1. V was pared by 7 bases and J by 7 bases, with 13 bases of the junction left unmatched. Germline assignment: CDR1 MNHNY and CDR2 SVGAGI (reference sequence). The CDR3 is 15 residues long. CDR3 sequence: CASTQTGFSNNIQYF. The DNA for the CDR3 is TGTGCCAGCACCCAGACAGGGTTTTCGAATAACATTCAGTACTTC.

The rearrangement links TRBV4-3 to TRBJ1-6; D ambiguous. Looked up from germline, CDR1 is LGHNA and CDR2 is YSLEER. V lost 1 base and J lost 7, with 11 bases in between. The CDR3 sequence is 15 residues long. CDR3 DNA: TGCGCCAGCAGCCAAGGTCGGGTCAGCAATTCACCCCTCCACTTT. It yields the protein CASSQGRVSNSPLHF.

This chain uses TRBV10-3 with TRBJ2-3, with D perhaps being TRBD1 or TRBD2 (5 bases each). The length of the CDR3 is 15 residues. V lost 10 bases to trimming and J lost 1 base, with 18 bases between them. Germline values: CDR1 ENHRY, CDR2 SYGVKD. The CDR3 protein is CATSTLRGGTDTQYF. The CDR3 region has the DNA TGTGCCACCAGCACCCTAAGAGGGGGCACAGATACGCAGTATTTT.

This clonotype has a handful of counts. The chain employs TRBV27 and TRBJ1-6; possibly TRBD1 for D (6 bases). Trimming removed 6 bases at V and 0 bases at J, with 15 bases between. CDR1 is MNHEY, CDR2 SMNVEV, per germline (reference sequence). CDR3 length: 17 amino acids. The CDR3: CASSDTQGSSYNSPLHF. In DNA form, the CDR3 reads TGTGCCAGCAGCGACACTCAGGGGAGCTCCTATAATTCACCCCTCCACTTT.

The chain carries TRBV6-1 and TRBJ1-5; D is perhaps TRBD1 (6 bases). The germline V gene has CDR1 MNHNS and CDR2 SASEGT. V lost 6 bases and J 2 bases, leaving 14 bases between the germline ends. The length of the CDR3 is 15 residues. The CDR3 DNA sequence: TGTGCCAGCAGAGAATACGGACAGCGCAATCAGCCCCAGCATTTT. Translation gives CASREYGQRNQPQHF.

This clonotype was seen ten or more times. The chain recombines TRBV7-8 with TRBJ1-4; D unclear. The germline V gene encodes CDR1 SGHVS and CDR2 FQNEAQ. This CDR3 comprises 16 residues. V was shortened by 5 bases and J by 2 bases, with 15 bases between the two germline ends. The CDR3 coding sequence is TGTGCCAGCAGCCTCATTTTCCGTAGTACTAATGAAAAACTGTTTTTT. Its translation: CASSLIFRSTNEKLFF. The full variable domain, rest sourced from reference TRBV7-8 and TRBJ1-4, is GAGVSQSPRYKVAKRGQDVALRCDPISGHVSLFWYQQALGQGPEFLTYFQNEAQLDKSGLPSDRFFAERPEGSVSTLKIQRTQQEDSAVYLCASSLIFRSTNEKLFFGSGTQLSVL.

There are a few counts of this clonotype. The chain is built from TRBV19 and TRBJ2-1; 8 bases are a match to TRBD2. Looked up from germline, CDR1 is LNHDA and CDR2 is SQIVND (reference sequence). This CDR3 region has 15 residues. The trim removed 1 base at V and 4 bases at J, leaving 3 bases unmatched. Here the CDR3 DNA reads TGTGCCAGTAGTATAGCGGGAGGGCCTTACAATGAGCAGTTCTTC. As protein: CASSIAGGPYNEQFF.

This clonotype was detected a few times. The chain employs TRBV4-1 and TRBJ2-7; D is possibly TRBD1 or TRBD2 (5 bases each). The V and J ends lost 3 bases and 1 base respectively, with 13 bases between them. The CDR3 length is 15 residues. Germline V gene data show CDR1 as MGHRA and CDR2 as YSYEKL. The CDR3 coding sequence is TGCGCCAGCAGCCATATCGGGACCGGTTCCTACGAGCAGTACTTC. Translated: CASSHIGTGSYEQYF.

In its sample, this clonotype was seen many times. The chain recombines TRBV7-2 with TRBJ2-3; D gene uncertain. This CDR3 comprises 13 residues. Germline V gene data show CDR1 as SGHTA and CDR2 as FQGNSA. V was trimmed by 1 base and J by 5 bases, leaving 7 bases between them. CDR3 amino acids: CASSLEILDTQYF. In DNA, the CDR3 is TGTGCCAGCAGCTTAGAAATCCTAGATACGCAGTATTTT.

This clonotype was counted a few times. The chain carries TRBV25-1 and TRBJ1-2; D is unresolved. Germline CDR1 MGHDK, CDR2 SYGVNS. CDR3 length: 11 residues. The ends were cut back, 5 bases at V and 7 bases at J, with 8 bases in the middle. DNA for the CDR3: TGTGCCAGCAGTACTCTGCTTGGCTACACCTTC. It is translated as CASSTLLGYTF.